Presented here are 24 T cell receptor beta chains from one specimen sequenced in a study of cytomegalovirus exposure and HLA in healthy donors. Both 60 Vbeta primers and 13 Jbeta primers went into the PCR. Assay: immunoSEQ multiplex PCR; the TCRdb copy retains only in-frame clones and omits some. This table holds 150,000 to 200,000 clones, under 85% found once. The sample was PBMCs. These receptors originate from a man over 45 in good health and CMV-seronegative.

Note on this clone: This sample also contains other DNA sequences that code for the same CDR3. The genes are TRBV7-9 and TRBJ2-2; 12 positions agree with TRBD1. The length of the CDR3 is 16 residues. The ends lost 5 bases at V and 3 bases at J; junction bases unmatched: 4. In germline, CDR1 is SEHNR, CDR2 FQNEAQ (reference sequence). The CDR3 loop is CASSLGQGADTGELFF. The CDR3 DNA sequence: TGTGCCAGCAGCCTGGGACAGGGGGCCGACACCGGGGAGCTGTTTTTT.

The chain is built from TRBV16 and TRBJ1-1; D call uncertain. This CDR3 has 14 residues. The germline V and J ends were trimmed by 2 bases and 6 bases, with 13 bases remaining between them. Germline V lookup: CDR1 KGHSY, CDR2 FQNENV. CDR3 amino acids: CASSQGSTGAEAFF. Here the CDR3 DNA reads TGTGCCAGCAGCCAAGGGAGTACTGGGGCTGAAGCTTTCTTT.

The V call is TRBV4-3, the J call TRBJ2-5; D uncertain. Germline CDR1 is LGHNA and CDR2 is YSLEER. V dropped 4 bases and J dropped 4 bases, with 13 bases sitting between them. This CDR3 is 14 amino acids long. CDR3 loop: CASSPARVGETQYF. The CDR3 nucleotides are TGCGCCAGCAGCCCGGCACGGGTGGGAGAGACCCAGTACTTC.

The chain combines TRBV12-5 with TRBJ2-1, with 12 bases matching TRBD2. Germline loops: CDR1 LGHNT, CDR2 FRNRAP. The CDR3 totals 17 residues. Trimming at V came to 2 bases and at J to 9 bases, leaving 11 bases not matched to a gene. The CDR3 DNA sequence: TGTGCTAGTGGTTTGCCTCGCCTAGCGGGGGGGCCGGGTGAGCAGTTCTTC. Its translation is CASGLPRLAGGPGEQFF.

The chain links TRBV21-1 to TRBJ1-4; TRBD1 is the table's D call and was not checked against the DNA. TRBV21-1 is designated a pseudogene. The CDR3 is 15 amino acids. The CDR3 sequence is CASSKAWRGREKLFF. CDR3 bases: TGTGCCAGCAGCAAAGCGTGGAGGGGGCGTGAAAAACTGTTTTTT.

The CDR3 coding sequence is TGTGCCAGCAGAGGTACCGTTGACAGGGTTTGGGAGCTGTTTTTT. Protein: CASRGTVDRVWELFF. This sequence joins TRBV6-5 and TRBJ2-2, with 7 positions matching TRBD1. Germline loops: CDR1 MNHEY, CDR2 SVGAGI. This CDR3 region has 15 residues. Trimming at V came to 6 bases and at J to 9 bases, leaving 13 bases not matched to a gene.

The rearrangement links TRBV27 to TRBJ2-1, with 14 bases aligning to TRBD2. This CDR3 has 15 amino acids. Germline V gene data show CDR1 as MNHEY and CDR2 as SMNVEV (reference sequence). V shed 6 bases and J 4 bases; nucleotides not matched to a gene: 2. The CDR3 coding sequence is TGTGCCAGCAGCAGGACTAGCGGGGGGTACAATGAGCAGTTCTTC. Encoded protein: CASSRTSGGYNEQFF.

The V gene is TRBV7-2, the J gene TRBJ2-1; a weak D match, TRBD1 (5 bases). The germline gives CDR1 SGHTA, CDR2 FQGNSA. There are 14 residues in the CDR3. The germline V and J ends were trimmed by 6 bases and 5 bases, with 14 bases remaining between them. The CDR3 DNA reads TGTGCCAGCAGGCTAGGACACCAAAACAATGAGCAGTTCTTC. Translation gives CASRLGHQNNEQFF.

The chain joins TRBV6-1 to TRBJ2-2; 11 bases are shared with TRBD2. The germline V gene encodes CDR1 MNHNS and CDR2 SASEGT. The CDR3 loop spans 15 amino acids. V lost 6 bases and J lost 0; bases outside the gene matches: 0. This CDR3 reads CASRGLAANTGELFF. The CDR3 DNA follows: TGTGCCAGCAGGGGACTAGCGGCGAACACCGGGGAGCTGTTTTTT.

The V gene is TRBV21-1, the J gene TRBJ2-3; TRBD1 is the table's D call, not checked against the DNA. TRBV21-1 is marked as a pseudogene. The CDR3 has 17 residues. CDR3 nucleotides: TGTGCCAGCAGCAAAACAGCCCAGGGGCCACTCACAGATACGCAGTATTTT. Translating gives CASSKTAQGPLTDTQYF.

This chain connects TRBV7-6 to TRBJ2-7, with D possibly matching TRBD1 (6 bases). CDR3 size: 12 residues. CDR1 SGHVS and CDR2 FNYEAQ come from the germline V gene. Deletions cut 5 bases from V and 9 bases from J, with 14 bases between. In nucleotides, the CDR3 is TGTGCCAGCAGCGAACAGGGCACCCGGCAGTACTTC. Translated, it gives CASSEQGTRQYF.

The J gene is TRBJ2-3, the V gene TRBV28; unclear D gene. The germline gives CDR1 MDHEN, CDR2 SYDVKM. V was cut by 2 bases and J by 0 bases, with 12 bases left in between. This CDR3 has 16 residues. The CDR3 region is CASSLRASPSTDTQYF. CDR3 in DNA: TGTGCCAGCAGTTTAAGAGCGAGTCCCAGCACAGATACGCAGTATTTT.

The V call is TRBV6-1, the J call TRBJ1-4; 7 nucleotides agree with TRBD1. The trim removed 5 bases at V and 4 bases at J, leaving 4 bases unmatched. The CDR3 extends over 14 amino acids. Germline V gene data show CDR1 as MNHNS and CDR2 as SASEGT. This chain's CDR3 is CASSLDRDNEKLFF. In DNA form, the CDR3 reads TGTGCCAGCAGTTTAGACAGGGATAATGAAAAACTGTTTTTT.

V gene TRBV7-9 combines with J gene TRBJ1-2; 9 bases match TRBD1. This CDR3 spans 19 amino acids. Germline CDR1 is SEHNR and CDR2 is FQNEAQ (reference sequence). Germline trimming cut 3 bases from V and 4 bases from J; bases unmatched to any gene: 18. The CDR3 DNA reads TGTGCCAGCAGCTTTAATCCTGGACAGGGGCCCTCGGGGAGCTATGGCTACACCTTC. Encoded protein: CASSFNPGQGPSGSYGYTF.

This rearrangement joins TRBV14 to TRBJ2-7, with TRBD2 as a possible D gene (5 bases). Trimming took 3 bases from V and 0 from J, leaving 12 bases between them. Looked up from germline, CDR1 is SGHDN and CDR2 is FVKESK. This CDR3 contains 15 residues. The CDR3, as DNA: TGTGCCAGCAGCCACAGCGGTCGGGGCTCCTACGAGCAGTACTTC. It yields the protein CASSHSGRGSYEQYF.

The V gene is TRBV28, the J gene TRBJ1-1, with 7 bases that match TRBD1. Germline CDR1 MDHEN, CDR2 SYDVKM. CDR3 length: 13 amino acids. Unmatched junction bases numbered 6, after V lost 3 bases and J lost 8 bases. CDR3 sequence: CASSFKTGPEAFF. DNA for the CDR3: TGTGCCAGCAGTTTTAAGACAGGGCCAGAAGCTTTCTTT.

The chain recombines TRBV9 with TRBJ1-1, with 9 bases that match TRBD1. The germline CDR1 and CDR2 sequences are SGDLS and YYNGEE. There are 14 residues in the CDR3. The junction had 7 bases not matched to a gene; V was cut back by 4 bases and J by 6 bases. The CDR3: CASSRGTGRSEAFF. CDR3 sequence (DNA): TGTGCCAGCAGCCGAGGGACAGGGAGGTCTGAAGCTTTCTTT.

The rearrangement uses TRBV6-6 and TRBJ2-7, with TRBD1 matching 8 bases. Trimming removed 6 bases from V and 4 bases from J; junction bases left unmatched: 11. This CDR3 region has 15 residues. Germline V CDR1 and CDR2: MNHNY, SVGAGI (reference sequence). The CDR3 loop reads CASSPTGARAYEQYF. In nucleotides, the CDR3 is TGTGCCAGCAGCCCGACAGGGGCCCGTGCGTACGAGCAGTACTTC.

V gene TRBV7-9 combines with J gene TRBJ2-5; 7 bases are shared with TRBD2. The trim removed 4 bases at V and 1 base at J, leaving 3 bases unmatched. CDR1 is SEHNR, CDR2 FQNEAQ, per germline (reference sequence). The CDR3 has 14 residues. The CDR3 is CASSSPGGQETQYF. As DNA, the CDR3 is TGTGCCAGCAGCTCACCGGGGGGCCAAGAGACCCAGTACTTC.

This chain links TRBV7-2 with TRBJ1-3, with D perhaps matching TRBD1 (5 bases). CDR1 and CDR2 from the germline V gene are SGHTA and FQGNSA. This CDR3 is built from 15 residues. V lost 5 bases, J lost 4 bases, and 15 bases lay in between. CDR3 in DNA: TGTGCCAGCAGCCTAACTTCAGGGCAAGGAAACACCATATATTTT. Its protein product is CASSLTSGQGNTIYF. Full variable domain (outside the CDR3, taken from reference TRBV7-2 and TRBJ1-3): GAGVSQSPSNKVTEKGKDVELRCDPISGHTALYWYRQSLGQGLEFLIYFQGNSAPDKSGLPSDRFSAERTGGSVSTLTIQRTQQEDSAVYLCASSLTSGQGNTIYFGEGSWLTVV.

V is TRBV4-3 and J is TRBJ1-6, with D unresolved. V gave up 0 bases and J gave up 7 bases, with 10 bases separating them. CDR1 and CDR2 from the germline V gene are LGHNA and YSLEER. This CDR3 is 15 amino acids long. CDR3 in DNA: TGCGCCAGCAGCCAAGATCAAGCCCTCAATTCACCCCTCCACTTT. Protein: CASSQDQALNSPLHF.

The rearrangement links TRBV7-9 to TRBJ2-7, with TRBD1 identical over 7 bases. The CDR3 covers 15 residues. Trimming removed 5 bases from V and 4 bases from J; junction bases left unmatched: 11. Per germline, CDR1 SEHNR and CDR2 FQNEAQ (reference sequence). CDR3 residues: CASSVRDSEFYEQYF. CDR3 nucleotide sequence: TGTGCCAGCAGCGTCCGGGACAGTGAATTTTACGAGCAGTACTTC.

CDR3 nucleotides: TGTGCCAGCAGTTCGGGATCGGGCGGAGCTAACTATGGCTACACCTTC. Its protein is CASSSGSGGANYGYTF. The J gene is TRBJ1-2, the V gene TRBV6-5; no clear D. V lost 4 bases to trimming and J lost 0 bases, with 15 bases between them. This CDR3 contains 16 residues. Germline V CDR1 and CDR2: MNHEY, SVGAGI.

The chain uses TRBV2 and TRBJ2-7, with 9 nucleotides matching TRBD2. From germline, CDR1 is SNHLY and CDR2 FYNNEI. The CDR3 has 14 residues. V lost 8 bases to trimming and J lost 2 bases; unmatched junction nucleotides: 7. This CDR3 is CASVGLAGPYEQYF. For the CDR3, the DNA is TGTGCCAGCGTGGGGCTAGCGGGGCCCTACGAGCAGTACTTC.